The 19 T cell receptor beta chains in this list originate from one sample, sequenced in a study of CD8+ T cells in alopecia areata. RNA extraction was followed by reverse transcription into cDNA, which acted as the sequencing template. Sequencing was performed with immunoSEQ multiplex PCR; in TCRdb, only in-frame clones are kept and a portion is missing. The sample yields approximately 18,000 clones, 59% seen once. Stated treatment: oral pan-JAK inhibitor, 5-10 mg twice daily. Collected material from alopecia areata patients comprised lesional scalp punch biopsies and peripheral blood. The sample consisted of skin, taken at week 4, from a patient treated with tofacitinib. The source is a human donor with alopecia areata.

This sequence joins TRBV5-1 and TRBJ2-2; 11 positions agree with TRBD1. Unmatched junction bases numbered 7, after V lost 0 bases and J lost 6 bases. The CDR3 loop spans 17 amino acids. Germline CDR1 and CDR2: SGHRS and YFSETQ. CDR3 sequence reads: CASSLDRRTGGAGELFF. CDR3 bases: TGCGCCAGCAGCTTGGATCGTCGGACAGGGGGCGCCGGGGAGCTGTTTTTT.

This clone turned up a few times. This chain connects TRBV13 to TRBJ1-1; TRBD1 might be the D (6 bases). CDR3 size: 16 residues. Germline assignment: CDR1 PRHDT and CDR2 FYEKMQ (reference sequence). V lost 8 bases, J lost 1 base, and 20 bases lay in between. DNA of the CDR3: TGTGCCAGCCTCAACGGCGGGGGGGCTAGGAACACTGAAGCTTTCTTT. Protein sequence: CASLNGGGARNTEAFF.

The CDR3, as DNA: TGTGCCAGCAGCTTGTCTGGGGCCAACGTCCTGACTTTC. Encoded protein: CASSLSGANVLTF. This sequence joins TRBV13 and TRBJ2-6; D gene uncertain. Germline V CDR1 and CDR2: PRHDT, FYEKMQ (reference sequence). V was trimmed by 3 bases and J by 1 base, leaving 1 base between them. The length of the CDR3 is 13 residues.

This chain joins TRBV11-2 and TRBJ2-1; D is undetermined. The CDR3 consists of 13 residues. V lost 1 base to trimming and J lost 9 bases, with 10 bases between them. Germline-derived CDR1 and CDR2 are SGHAT and FQNNGV. The CDR3 reads CASSLGYSGEQFF. CDR3 nucleotide sequence: TGTGCCAGCAGCTTAGGGTATTCCGGTGAGCAGTTCTTC.

The chain links TRBV5-1 to TRBJ2-3, with 13 bases aligning to TRBD2. This CDR3 is 14 amino acids long. Looked up from germline, CDR1 is SGHRS and CDR2 is YFSETQ. V was pared by 5 bases and J by 4 bases, with 1 base of the junction left unmatched. Here the CDR3 reads CASRTSGGADTQYF. The CDR3 DNA reads as TGCGCCAGCAGAACTAGCGGGGGGGCAGATACGCAGTATTTT.

The gene calls are TRBV18 and TRBJ1-5; unclear D gene. Trimming took off 3 bases at V and 6 bases at J, with 9 bases between the two ends. Germline V gene data show CDR1 as KGHSH and CDR2 as LQKENI. The CDR3 is 13 amino acids. The CDR3 bases are TGTGCCAGCTCACCTACGGTGAGTCAGCCCCAGCATTTT. It specifies CASSPTVSQPQHF.

CDR3 nucleotides: TGTGCCAGCAGTTTAGTACAGGGGCTCACAGATACGCAGTATTTT. This translates into CASSLVQGLTDTQYF. This chain connects TRBV27 to TRBJ2-3, with 7 positions matching TRBD1. Trimming took 2 bases from V and 2 from J; bases not matched to a gene: 4. Per germline, CDR1 MNHEY and CDR2 SMNVEV (reference sequence). This CDR3 contains 15 residues.

On this clone itself: Given the absence of the conserved phenylalanine or tryptophan at the CDR3 end, a read error is likely. CDR3 in DNA: TGTGCCAGCAGTGAAGAGGGGATCGCCTATGGCTACACCCTC. This codes for CASSEEGIAYGYTL. J is TRBJ1-2 and V is TRBV2; a weak D match, TRBD1 (5 bases). The CDR3 is 14 residues long. V was trimmed by 1 base and J by 4 bases, leaving 10 bases between them. Germline V gives CDR1 SNHLY, CDR2 FYNNEI.

This clone showed up just a few times. DNA of the CDR3: TGTGCCTGGCAGGACAGGGGAGTTCGTCAGCCCCAGCATTTT. Translation: CAWQDRGVRQPQHF. The gene calls are TRBV30 and TRBJ1-5; 9 nucleotides align to TRBD1. Germline lookup yields CDR1 GTSNPN and CDR2 SVGIG (reference sequence). CDR3 size: 14 residues. J lost 6 bases, V lost 5 bases, and 8 bases had no gene match.

The rearrangement joins TRBV6-5 to TRBJ2-7; TRBD1 matches 9 bases. Per the germline V gene, CDR1 is MNHEY and CDR2 is SVGAGI. The CDR3 spans 15 residues. Trimming took 6 bases from V and 4 from J; bases not matched to a gene: 10. The DNA of the CDR3 is TGTGCCAGCAGCCCGCAGGGACAGGGAGTTTACGAGCAGTACTTC. Amino acids: CASSPQGQGVYEQYF.

This clone was seen a single time. The identical CDR3 is also encoded by other nucleotide sequences in the sample. V gene TRBV5-1 combines with J gene TRBJ2-1, with D tentatively TRBD1 or TRBD2 (7 bases each). The CDR3 is 14 residues long. Germline V gives CDR1 SGHRS, CDR2 YFSETQ. The V end was cut by 5 bases, the J end by 8 bases, with 17 bases between. In DNA form, the CDR3 reads TGCGCCAGCAGTGGTCAGGGGGGGTTATATGAGCAGTTCTTC. Its protein product is CASSGQGGLYEQFF.

Comments on this clone: The same CDR3 also results from other DNA sequences found in this sample. The chain is built from TRBV4-1 and TRBJ2-4; D might be TRBD1 (5 bases). CDR1 and CDR2 from the germline V gene are MGHRA and YSYEKL. The CDR3 runs to 18 residues. V lost 4 bases to trimming and J lost 7 bases, with 26 bases between them. The CDR3 is CASSPFYRTSRAANIQYF. The DNA of the CDR3 is TGCGCCAGCAGCCCTTTCTACCGGACATCCAGGGCGGCTAACATTCAGTACTTC.

The chain is built from TRBV6-5 and TRBJ1-1; possible D gene TRBD1, 5 bases. The V end lost 0 bases, the J end lost 5 bases, and 10 bases lay between the germline ends. The CDR3 is made up of 14 amino acids. Germline CDR1 reads MNHEY; CDR2 reads SVGAGI. The DNA of the CDR3 is TGTGCCAGCAGTTACTCTGGGGGAGGTACTGAAGCTTTCTTT. This translates into CASSYSGGGTEAFF.

The chain recombines TRBV30 with TRBJ2-7; D is ambiguous. In germline, CDR1 is GTSNPN, CDR2 SVGIG (reference sequence). V lost 0 bases and J 0 bases, leaving 9 bases between the germline ends. The CDR3 contains 14 residues. The CDR3 DNA reads TGTGCCTGGAGTGTTGGGTTACGCTCCTACGAGCAGTACTTC. Amino acids: CAWSVGLRSYEQYF.

V gene TRBV5-1 combines with J gene TRBJ1-1, with D maybe TRBD1 (5 bases). CDR1 and CDR2 (germline): SGHRS, YFSETQ. V was trimmed by 0 bases and J by 5 bases, leaving 14 bases between them. There are 15 residues in the CDR3. CDR3: CASSLEGTAGTEAFF. CDR3 in DNA: TGCGCCAGCAGCTTGGAGGGCACGGCAGGGACTGAAGCTTTCTTT.

The chain links TRBV7-6 to TRBJ2-4, with TRBD1 matching 11 bases. Looked up from germline, CDR1 is SGHVS and CDR2 is FNYEAQ. The length of the CDR3 is 17 residues. V lost 5 bases, J lost 0 bases, and 6 bases stayed unmatched. CDR3 in DNA: TGTGCCAGCAGCGGCCGGGACAGGGGGGTAGCCAAAAACATTCAGTACTTC. It codes for CASSGRDRGVAKNIQYF.

This clone was picked up one time. The rearrangement links TRBV2 to TRBJ1-2; 9 bases align to TRBD1. The CDR3 spans 14 residues. The germline V gene encodes CDR1 SNHLY and CDR2 FYNNEI. V lost 7 bases and J lost 7; bases outside the gene matches: 10. The CDR3 region has the DNA TGTGCCAGCAATTCTCCATCGGACAGGGGTGGCTACACCTTC. It yields the protein CASNSPSDRGGYTF.

By share of the sample, this clone is large. The chain couples TRBV7-9 to TRBJ2-2, with a weak D call TRBD2 (6 bases). V lost 3 bases and J 7 bases, leaving 18 bases between the germline ends. The CDR3 runs 16 residues. CDR1 and CDR2 (germline): SEHNR, FQNEAQ (reference sequence). The CDR3 protein is CASSLTQLARGGELFF. CDR3 nucleotide sequence: TGTGCCAGCAGCTTGACTCAACTAGCCCGAGGCGGGGAGCTGTTTTTT.

The chain has TRBV7-2 and TRBJ2-7; D remains unclear. The CDR3 runs 16 residues. V was trimmed by 1 base and J by 7 bases, leaving 20 bases between them. Germline CDR1 SGHTA, CDR2 FQGNSA. The DNA of the CDR3 is TGTGCCAGCAGCTTAGTTATGTCGGAGCCTTTGTGGGAGCAGTACTTC. Its translation: CASSLVMSEPLWEQYF. The full variable domain, with the rest looked up from reference TRBV7-2 and TRBJ2-7, is GAGVSQSPSNKVTEKGKDVELRCDPISGHTALYWYRQSLGQGLEFLIYFQGNSAPDKSGLPSDRFSAERTGGSVSTLTIQRTQQEDSAVYLCASSLVMSEPLWEQYFGPGTRLTVT.